Included here is one TCR beta chain sequence, with context. Profiled with immunoSEQ multiplex PCR; TCRdb holds only in-frame clones, not every one. The data show tens of thousands of clones, around 87% seen once. The data originate from a study of somatic mutations in cytotoxic T cells in rheumatoid arthritis. V was trimmed by 4 bases and J by 3 bases, leaving 10 bases between them. Germline CDR1 LNHDA, CDR2 SQIVND (reference sequence). This CDR3 contains 13 residues. The sequenced sample consisted of CD8+ T cells sorted from blood. The rearrangement uses TRBV19 and TRBJ2-7; no definite D call. The sequence came from an adult with rheumatoid arthritis. CDR3: CASSTGPLYEQYF. The CDR3 bases are TGTGCCAGTAGTACGGGCCCCCTCTACGAGCAGTACTTC.